Shown below are 26 T cell receptor beta chains from a single sample sequenced in a study of blood T cell repertoires in COVID-19. Here immunoSEQ multiplex PCR was the method, and the copy in TCRdb shows in-frame clones only, minus some. The sample holds roughly 250,000 clones; about 85% are singletons and the top ten take around 1%. What was sequenced was peripheral blood. The source is a middle-aged man with acute or convalescent COVID-19.

This chain connects TRBV30 to TRBJ2-7, with a weak D call TRBD1 (6 bases). V was trimmed by 2 bases and J by 6 bases, leaving 14 bases between them. The CDR3 spans 13 residues. Germline lookup yields CDR1 GTSNPN and CDR2 SVGIG (reference sequence). In DNA form, the CDR3 reads TGTGCCTGGAGTAACAGGGTCTTACCCGAGCAGTACTTC. Its translation is CAWSNRVLPEQYF.

This chain uses TRBV4-3 with TRBJ2-1, with 12 nucleotides matching TRBD2. Germline CDR1 LGHNA, CDR2 YSLEER. With V trimmed by 1 base and J by 7 bases, 11 bases remained unmatched. The CDR3 spans 18 residues. The CDR3 spells CASSQVLASGGAANEQFF. CDR3 nucleotide sequence: TGCGCCAGCAGCCAAGTTTTGGCTAGCGGGGGGGCGGCGAATGAGCAGTTCTTC.

This clone has a single count. J is TRBJ1-2 and V is TRBV30, with D perhaps matching TRBD1 (5 bases). Germline assignment: CDR1 GTSNPN and CDR2 SVGIG (reference sequence). V lost 5 bases to trimming and J lost 1 base, with 14 bases between them. This CDR3 region has 14 residues. Here the CDR3 reads CAWGQAGLNYGYTF. In nucleotides, the CDR3 is TGTGCCTGGGGGCAAGCGGGACTTAACTATGGCTACACCTTC.

This clone has a single count. V usage is TRBV19 and J usage is TRBJ2-1; D is unresolved. This CDR3 comprises 13 residues. Per the germline V gene, CDR1 is LNHDA and CDR2 is SQIVND (reference sequence). V lost 5 bases and J lost 0, with 5 bases in between. The CDR3 is CASSQRSYNEQFF. The CDR3 DNA reads TGTGCCAGTAGTCAGCGCTCCTACAATGAGCAGTTCTTC.

This chain links TRBV6-5 with TRBJ1-2; 9 bases are shared with TRBD1. CDR3 length: 15 amino acids. V was pared by 4 bases and J by 2 bases, with 5 bases of the junction left unmatched. Germline-derived CDR1 and CDR2 are MNHEY and SVGAGI. The CDR3 DNA sequence: TGTGCCAGCAGTTCCCCGGGACAGGGAAACTATGGCTACACCTTC. Translation gives CASSSPGQGNYGYTF.

The chain is built from TRBV2 and TRBJ2-1, with 7 bases matching TRBD1. This CDR3 comprises 14 residues. The trim removed 7 bases at V and 10 bases at J, leaving 13 bases unmatched. Germline values: CDR1 SNHLY, CDR2 FYNNEI. CDR3 region: CASTPGQVNVEQFF. The CDR3 DNA follows: TGTGCCAGCACCCCCGGACAGGTAAACGTCGAGCAGTTCTTC.

The rearrangement uses TRBV15 and TRBJ2-3, with 7 bases that match TRBD2. Germline V gene lookup returns CDR1 LNHNV and CDR2 YYDKDF (reference sequence). The CDR3 length is 16 residues. The V gene end was trimmed by 5 bases and the J gene end by 2 bases; junction bases not matched to a gene: 10. CDR3: CATSPAGVPATDTQYF. CDR3 DNA sequence: TGTGCCACCAGCCCGGCGGGGGTCCCAGCCACAGATACGCAGTATTTT.

This rearrangement joins TRBV3-1 (or the pseudogene TRBV3-2) to TRBJ2-1, with 9 bases lining up with TRBD2. The CDR3 is made up of 15 amino acids. The ends lost 3 bases at V and 8 bases at J; junction bases unmatched: 8. CDR1 is LGHDT and CDR2 is YNNKEL in the germline V gene (reference sequence). CDR3 amino acids: CASSQGLAGEDEQFF. CDR3 in DNA: TGTGCCAGCAGCCAGGGACTAGCTGGGGAAGATGAGCAGTTCTTC.

The chain is built from TRBV30 and TRBJ2-7, with D possibly matching TRBD2 (5 bases). Trimming left V 3 bases short and J 3 bases short, with 18 bases between. CDR3 length equals 15 residues. CDR1 is GTSNPN, CDR2 SVGIG, per germline (reference sequence). This CDR3 reads CAWSHPGVADYEQYF. The CDR3 region has the DNA TGTGCCTGGAGCCACCCCGGGGTGGCCGACTACGAGCAGTACTTC.

The chain recombines TRBV28 with TRBJ2-7; 10 bases align to TRBD1. From germline, CDR1 is MDHEN and CDR2 SYDVKM. The ends lost 3 bases at V and 2 bases at J; junction bases unmatched: 13. The CDR3 contains 18 residues. The CDR3 loop reads CASSFNGLSGTGAYEQYF. The CDR3 DNA sequence: TGTGCCAGCAGTTTCAATGGGCTGTCCGGGACAGGGGCCTACGAGCAGTACTTC.

V is TRBV5-1 and J is TRBJ2-1; TRBD2 matches at 9 bases. This CDR3 has 14 amino acids. The germline CDR1 and CDR2 sequences are SGHRS and YFSETQ. V lost 1 base and J lost 6; bases outside the gene matches: 2. The chain's CDR3 is CASSLIAGVNEQFF. In DNA form, the CDR3 reads TGCGCCAGCAGCTTGATAGCGGGGGTCAATGAGCAGTTCTTC.

This rearrangement joins TRBV5-1 to TRBJ1-3; 8 nucleotides agree with TRBD1. The germline V gene encodes CDR1 SGHRS and CDR2 YFSETQ. The J segment lost 4 bases and the V segment lost 3 bases, leaving 6 bases of the junction unmatched. This CDR3 has 15 amino acids. The CDR3 reads CASSWGDRIGNTIYF. Written as DNA, the CDR3 is TGCGCCAGCAGCTGGGGGGACAGGATCGGAAACACCATATATTTT.

The chain joins TRBV5-1 to TRBJ1-5; D not certain. The CDR3 consists of 16 residues. Between the trimmed V and J ends, which lost 0 bases and 0 bases, there was a span of 10 bases. CDR1 is SGHRS and CDR2 is YFSETQ in the germline V gene. CDR3 sequence (DNA): TGCGCCAGCAGCTTGGGGAGCAGCGTTAGCAATCAGCCCCAGCATTTT. As protein: CASSLGSSVSNQPQHF. Full variable domain (rest looked up from reference TRBV5-1 and TRBJ1-5): KAGVTQTPRYLIKTRGQQVTLSCSPISGHRSVSWYQQTPGQGLQFLFEYFSETQRNKGNFPGRFSGRQFSNSRSEMNVSTLELGDSALYLCASSLGSSVSNQPQHFGDGTRLSIL.

The chain carries TRBV30 and TRBJ2-7; 7 bases are a match to TRBD1. The V gene end was trimmed by 5 bases and the J gene end by 5 bases; junction bases not matched to a gene: 12. In germline, CDR1 is GTSNPN, CDR2 SVGIG (reference sequence). The CDR3 covers 14 residues. CDR3 amino acids: CAWCRGQGSNEQYF. CDR3 bases: TGTGCCTGGTGTAGGGGGCAGGGTAGTAACGAGCAGTACTTC.

This clone was found a few times. The rearrangement uses TRBV7-9 and TRBJ2-6; D is undetermined. V was trimmed by 6 bases and J by 0 bases, leaving 6 bases between them. The CDR3 totals 14 residues. In germline, CDR1 is SEHNR, CDR2 FQNEAQ (reference sequence). The CDR3 reads CASSFRSGANVLTF. The CDR3 DNA sequence: TGTGCCAGCAGTTTTCGCTCTGGGGCCAACGTCCTGACTTTC.

V is TRBV24-1 and J is TRBJ1-2; the match to TRBD1 covers 7 bases. The CDR3 spans 13 residues. Trimming took 7 bases from V and 7 from J; bases not matched to a gene: 8. Looked up from germline, CDR1 is KGHDR and CDR2 is SFDVKD. CDR3 sequence (DNA): TGTGCCACCAGCGTAGGGGGCGGAGGTGGCTACACCTTC. This encodes CATSVGGGGGYTF.

V and J are TRBV7-8 and TRBJ1-3; no clear D gene. Germline CDR1 reads SGHVS; CDR2 reads FQNEAQ. This CDR3 has 17 residues. The germline V and J ends were trimmed by 0 bases and 0 bases, with 12 bases remaining between them. As DNA, the CDR3 is TGTGCCAGCAGCTTAGCGGCCCACGGAGGCTCTGGAAACACCATATATTTT. Its translation: CASSLAAHGGSGNTIYF.

The V gene is TRBV7-2, the J gene TRBJ1-1; TRBD1 is a possible D gene (6 bases). V lost 3 bases, J lost 0 bases, and 8 bases lay in between. Germline CDR1 SGHTA, CDR2 FQGNSA. CDR3 size: 14 residues. In DNA, the CDR3 is TGTGCCAGCAGCTTTACAGGGATGAACACTGAAGCTTTCTTT. Translating gives CASSFTGMNTEAFF.

The rearrangement links TRBV7-2 to TRBJ1-1; D uncertain. Germline assignment: CDR1 SGHTA and CDR2 FQGNSA. This CDR3 comprises 14 residues. The V and J ends lost 5 bases and 10 bases respectively, with 20 bases between them. CDR3 residues: CASSPERAAVGAFF. CDR3 in DNA: TGTGCCAGCAGCCCAGAGAGGGCTGCCGTAGGAGCTTTCTTT. The entire variable domain, with the rest obtained from reference TRBV7-2 and TRBJ1-1, is as follows: GAGVSQSPSNKVTEKGKDVELRCDPISGHTALYWYRQSLGQGLEFLIYFQGNSAPDKSGLPSDRFSAERTGGSVSTLTIQRTQQEDSAVYLCASSPERAAVGAFFGQGTRLTVV.

CDR3 in amino acids: CASSSPQGANEKLFF. The CDR3 DNA follows: TGTGCCAGCAGTTCACCCCAGGGGGCTAATGAAAAACTGTTTTTT. This sequence joins TRBV27 and TRBJ1-4, with 7 bases aligning to TRBD1. CDR1 and CDR2 from the germline V gene are MNHEY and SMNVEV (reference sequence). The CDR3 sequence is 15 residues long. Trimming cost V 4 bases and J 3 bases; bases outside gene matches: 5.

The rearrangement joins TRBV7-2 to TRBJ1-4; D remains unclear. This CDR3 spans 14 amino acids. The V end lost 5 bases, the J end lost 0 bases, and 7 bases lay between the germline ends. CDR1 is SGHTA and CDR2 is FQGNSA in the germline V gene. The DNA of the CDR3 is TGTGCCAGCAGCCCGACATCAACTAATGAAAAACTGTTTTTT. It encodes CASSPTSTNEKLFF.

The V gene is TRBV15, the J gene TRBJ1-5; 7 nucleotides align to TRBD1. The CDR3 has 15 residues. Germline-derived CDR1 and CDR2 are LNHNV and YYDKDF (reference sequence). Unmatched junction bases numbered 3, after V lost 0 bases and J lost 4 bases. The CDR3 reads CATSREGGHNQPQHF. The CDR3 coding sequence is TGTGCCACCAGCAGAGAAGGGGGCCATAATCAGCCCCAGCATTTT.

This rearrangement joins TRBV4-1 to TRBJ2-1, with 8 bases fitting TRBD2. The CDR3 covers 14 residues. In germline, CDR1 is MGHRA, CDR2 YSYEKL. V gave up 6 bases and J gave up 2 bases; unmatched junction bases: 3. The CDR3 here is CASSRGGAYNEQFF. CDR3 nucleotides: TGCGCCAGCAGTCGGGGGGGCGCCTACAATGAGCAGTTCTTC.

The chain links TRBV27 to TRBJ2-2; 8 bases agree with TRBD2. This CDR3 has 16 amino acids. CDR1 is MNHEY and CDR2 is SMNVEV in the germline V gene (reference sequence). Trimming at V came to 5 bases and at J to 4 bases, leaving 9 bases not matched to a gene. The CDR3 reads CASSPRTSQGTGELFF. In nucleotides, the CDR3 is TGTGCCAGCAGTCCCCGGACTAGCCAGGGCACCGGGGAGCTGTTTTTT.

This chain connects TRBV9 to TRBJ2-2, with 9 bases aligning to TRBD2. The CDR3 runs 16 residues. The trim removed 4 bases at V and 3 bases at J, leaving 7 bases unmatched. Per germline, CDR1 SGDLS and CDR2 YYNGEE. CDR3 bases: TGTGCCAGCAGCCCTAGACTAGCGGCACACACCGGGGAGCTGTTTTTT. Translated: CASSPRLAAHTGELFF. Together with reference TRBV9 and TRBJ2-2, the CDR3 gives the full variable domain: DSGVTQTPKHLITATGQRVTLRCSPRSGDLSVYWYQQSLDQGLQFLIQYYNGEERAKGNILERFSAQQFPDLHSELNLSSLELGDSALYFCASSPRLAAHTGELFFGEGSRLTVL.

This chain links TRBV7-9 with TRBJ1-1; 7 bases map to TRBD1. The CDR3 spans 14 residues. V lost 7 bases, J lost 4 bases, and 9 bases stayed unmatched. Germline CDR1 SEHNR, CDR2 FQNEAQ (reference sequence). CDR3 amino acids: CASNSIRDSTEAFF. For the CDR3, the DNA is TGTGCCAGCAACTCCATCCGGGACAGCACTGAAGCTTTCTTT.